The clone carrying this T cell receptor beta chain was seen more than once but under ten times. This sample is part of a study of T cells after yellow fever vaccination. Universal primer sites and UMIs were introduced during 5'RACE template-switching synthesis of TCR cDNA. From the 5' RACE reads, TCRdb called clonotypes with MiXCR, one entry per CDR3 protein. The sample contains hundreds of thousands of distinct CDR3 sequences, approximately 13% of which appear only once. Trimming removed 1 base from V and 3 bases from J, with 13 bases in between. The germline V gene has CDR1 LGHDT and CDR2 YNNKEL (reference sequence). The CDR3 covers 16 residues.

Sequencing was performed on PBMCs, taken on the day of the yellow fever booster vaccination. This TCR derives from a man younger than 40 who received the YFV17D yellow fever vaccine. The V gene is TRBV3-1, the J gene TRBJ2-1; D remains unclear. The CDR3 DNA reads TGTGCCAGCAGCCAAGGGAACCCACTCGTCTACAATGAGCAGTTCTTC. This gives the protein CASSQGNPLVYNEQFF.